This paragraph covers one TCR beta chain sequence. This sample stems from a study of neoadjuvant anti-PD-1 for oral cavity cancer. Libraries were prepared by immunoSEQ multiplex PCR; TCRdb keeps only in-frame clonotypes and omits some of them. The top ten hold 2.5% to 3.5% of the sample, which has approximately 83,000 clones, approximately 80% seen once. Germline V gene data show CDR1 as SNHLY and CDR2 as FYNNEI. CDR3 length equals 15 residues. V lost 5 bases, J lost 2 bases, and 3 bases stayed unmatched. The chain employs TRBV2 and TRBJ2-3; TRBD2 aligns across 11 bases. This specimen was PBMCs, taken before nivolumab (anti-PD-1) treatment. The TCR was taken from a person aged 35-80 years with oral cavity squamous cell carcinoma. CDR3 DNA: TGTGCCAGCAGTCCGACTAGCGGGAACACAGATACGCAGTATTTT. Its protein is CASSPTSGNTDTQYF.